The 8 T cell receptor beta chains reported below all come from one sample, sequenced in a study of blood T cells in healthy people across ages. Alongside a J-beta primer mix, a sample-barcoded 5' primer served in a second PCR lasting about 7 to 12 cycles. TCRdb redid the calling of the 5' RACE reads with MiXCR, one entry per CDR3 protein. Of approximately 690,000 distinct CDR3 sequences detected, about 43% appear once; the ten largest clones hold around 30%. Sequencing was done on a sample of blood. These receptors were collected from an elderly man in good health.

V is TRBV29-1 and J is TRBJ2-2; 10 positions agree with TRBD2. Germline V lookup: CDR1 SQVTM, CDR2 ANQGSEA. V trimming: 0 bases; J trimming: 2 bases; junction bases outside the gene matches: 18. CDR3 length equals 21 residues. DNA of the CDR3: TGCAGCGTTGAAGATCTAGTGGGGTACGGTAGCGGGGGGATCAACACCGGGGAGCTGTTTTTT. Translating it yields CSVEDLVGYGSGGINTGELFF.

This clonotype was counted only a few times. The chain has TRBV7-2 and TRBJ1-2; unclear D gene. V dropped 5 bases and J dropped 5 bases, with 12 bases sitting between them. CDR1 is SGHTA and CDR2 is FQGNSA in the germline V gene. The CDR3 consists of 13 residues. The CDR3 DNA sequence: TGTGCCAGCAGCCCCCTGGCAGTTTATGGCTACACCTTC. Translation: CASSPLAVYGYTF.

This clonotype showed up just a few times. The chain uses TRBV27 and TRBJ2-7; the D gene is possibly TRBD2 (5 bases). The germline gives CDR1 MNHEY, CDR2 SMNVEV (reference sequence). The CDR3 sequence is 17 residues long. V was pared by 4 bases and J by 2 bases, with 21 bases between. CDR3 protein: CASSYKIGGPAAYEQYF. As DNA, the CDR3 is TGTGCCAGCAGTTATAAGATCGGAGGACCAGCGGCCTACGAGCAGTACTTC.

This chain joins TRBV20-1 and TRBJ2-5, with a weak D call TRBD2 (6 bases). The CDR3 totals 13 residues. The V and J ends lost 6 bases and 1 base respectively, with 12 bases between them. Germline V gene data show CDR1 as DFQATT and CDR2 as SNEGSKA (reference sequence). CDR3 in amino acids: CSAGRTAQETQYF. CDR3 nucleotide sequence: TGCAGTGCGGGGAGGACTGCCCAAGAGACCCAGTACTTC.

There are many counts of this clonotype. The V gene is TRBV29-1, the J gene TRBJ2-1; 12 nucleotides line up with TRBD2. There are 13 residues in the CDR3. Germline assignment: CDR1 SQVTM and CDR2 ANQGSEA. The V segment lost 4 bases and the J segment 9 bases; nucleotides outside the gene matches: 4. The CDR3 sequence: CSVGLAGACEQFF. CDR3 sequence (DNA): TGCAGCGTTGGACTAGCGGGAGCATGTGAGCAGTTCTTC.

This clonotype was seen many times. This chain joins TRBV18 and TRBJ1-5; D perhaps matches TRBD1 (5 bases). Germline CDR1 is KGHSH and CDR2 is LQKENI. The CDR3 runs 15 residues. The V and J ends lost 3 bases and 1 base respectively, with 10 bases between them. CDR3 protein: CASSPGDRSNQPQHF. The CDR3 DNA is TGTGCCAGCTCACCGGGGGATCGAAGCAATCAGCCCCAGCATTTT.

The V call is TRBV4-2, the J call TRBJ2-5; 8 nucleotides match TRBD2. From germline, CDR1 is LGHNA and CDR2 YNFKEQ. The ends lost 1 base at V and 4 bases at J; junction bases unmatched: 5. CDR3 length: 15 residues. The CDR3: CASSQASSGGETQYF. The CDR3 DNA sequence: TGTGCCAGCAGCCAAGCATCGAGCGGGGGAGAGACCCAGTACTTC.

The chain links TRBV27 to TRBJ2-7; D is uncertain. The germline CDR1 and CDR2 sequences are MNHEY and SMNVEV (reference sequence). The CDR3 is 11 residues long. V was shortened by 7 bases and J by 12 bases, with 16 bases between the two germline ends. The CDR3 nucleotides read TGTGCCAGCACCTTTGGGTTGAGGACGTACTTC. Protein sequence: CASTFGLRTYF.